A single sample is the source of the 7 T cell receptor beta chains below, sequenced in a study of CD8+ T cells in alopecia areata. RNA was isolated and reverse transcribed to cDNA, the sequencing template. Profiling relied on immunoSEQ multiplex PCR, and the TCRdb table lists in-frame clones only, not all of them. The sample has more than 95,000 clones, roughly 60% seen once. The treatment denotes: oral pan-JAK inhibitor, 5-10 mg twice daily. Material: CD8+ T cells sorted from blood, obtained at week 4, from a patient treated with tofacitinib. The source is a human donor with alopecia areata.

The rearrangement uses TRBV29-1 and TRBJ2-3, with D maybe TRBD2 (5 bases). The germline V gene has CDR1 SQVTM and CDR2 ANQGSEA. The CDR3 covers 14 residues. The V gene lost 1 base and the J gene lost 0 bases, with 8 bases spanning the gap. The CDR3 sequence: CSVEVPGSTDTQYF. In nucleotides, the CDR3 is TGCAGCGTTGAAGTCCCGGGGAGCACAGATACGCAGTATTTT.

The rearrangement links TRBV7-9 to TRBJ2-7; D may be TRBD1 (6 bases). CDR1 is SEHNR and CDR2 is FQNEAQ in the germline V gene (reference sequence). The V end lost 5 bases, the J end lost 2 bases, and 10 bases lay between the germline ends. The CDR3 consists of 13 residues. CDR3: CASSQTGPYEQYF. CDR3 sequence (DNA): TGTGCCAGCAGCCAGACAGGTCCCTACGAGCAGTACTTC.

Comments on this clone: The same CDR3 can be traced to other DNA sequences in this sample. The rearrangement links TRBV29-1 to TRBJ2-2; D is uncertain. Between the trimmed V and J ends, which lost 4 bases and 0 bases, there was a span of 6 bases. The germline V gene has CDR1 SQVTM and CDR2 ANQGSEA. This CDR3 has 13 residues. The CDR3 sequence is CSVGHPNTGELFF. CDR3 coding DNA: TGCAGCGTTGGACATCCGAACACCGGGGAGCTGTTTTTT.

This clone was seen a few times. In DNA, the CDR3 is TGTGCCTGGAGCCAAGGTCGGGGGATAGGCTATGGCTACACCTTC. It translates to CAWSQGRGIGYGYTF. The chain joins TRBV30 to TRBJ1-2; the D gene is possibly TRBD1 (5 bases). V dropped 3 bases and J dropped 4 bases, with 18 bases sitting between them. The V gene's germline CDR1 is GTSNPN and CDR2 SVGIG (reference sequence). The CDR3 sequence is 15 residues long.

This clone was detected a few times. The chain has TRBV29-1 and TRBJ2-5; tentative D call: TRBD1 (6 bases). The V end lost 4 bases, the J end lost 3 bases, and 9 bases lay between the germline ends. The CDR3 is 12 residues long. Germline CDR1 is SQVTM and CDR2 is ANQGSEA. The CDR3, as DNA: TGCAGCGTTGCAGGGGACGAAGAGACCCAGTACTTC. Its protein is CSVAGDEETQYF.

This clone was seen a handful of times. The chain is built from TRBV30 and TRBJ2-7; 10 bases line up with TRBD1. CDR1 is GTSNPN and CDR2 is SVGIG in the germline V gene (reference sequence). This CDR3 spans 14 amino acids. The V and J ends lost 2 bases and 3 bases, in that order; junction bases with no gene match: 4. In DNA, the CDR3 is TGTGCCTGGAGTCTCGGGACAGGGGACTACGAGCAGTACTTC. Translation: CAWSLGTGDYEQYF.

The chain is built from TRBV7-9 and TRBJ2-7; 9 bases line up with TRBD1. The CDR3 loop spans 13 amino acids. Germline lookup yields CDR1 SEHNR and CDR2 FQNEAQ (reference sequence). With V trimmed by 1 base and J by 6 bases, 1 base remained unmatched. The CDR3 DNA reads TGTGCCAGCAGCTTAGGGGACAGGGTCGAGCAGTACTTC. This gives the protein CASSLGDRVEQYF. The whole variable domain, filled in from reference TRBV7-9 and TRBJ2-7, reads DTGVSQNPRHKITKRGQNVTFRCDPISEHNRLYWYRQTLGQGPEFLTYFQNEAQLEKSRLLSDRFSAERPKGSFSTLEIQRTEQGDSAMYLCASSLGDRVEQYFGPGTRLTVT.